This TCR beta chain was profiled in a study of STAT5B mutations in CD4+ large granular lymphocyte leukemia (dated by TCRdb to 2022 to 2024). For the wider study: Among healthy controls, the CDR3 'QG' motif was associated with a particular HLA allele. The TCRbeta repertoires of CD4+ T-cell large granular lymphocyte leukemia patients were compared with the TCRbeta repertoires of healthy blood donors. Flow cytometry on FACSCanto II or FACSVerse showed that the purified fractions were more than 95% pure among lymphocytes. The study at large found these results: Greater clonality appeared to be present in CD4-sorted patient repertoires than in healthy CD4+ repertoires, and the difference was retained after the putative leukemic clones were removed. The main leukemic clonotypes were found to be private to each patient, although around 25% of the main leukemic clonotypes were detected at low frequency in the non-leukemic repertoires of other patients. TRBV06-family usage was enriched among the top patient clones (8/27) compared with healthy controls (2/35). Data were not HLA-matched; higher clonality in CD4+ versus CD8+ T-LGLL could reflect the relatively small sample size.

The healthy controls were 37 blood donors, and the buffy coats of these donors were supplied by the Finnish Red Cross blood service. All TCR-sequenced material derived from peripheral blood: patient blood samples and healthy donor buffy coats. Ficoll-Hypaque gradient centrifugation was used to isolate peripheral blood mononuclear cells. CD4+ cells were purified magnetically from the buffy coats of healthy controls. The Gentra Puregene Cell and Tissue kit was used to extract genomic DNA, and a Qubit 2.0 fluorometer was used to measure the amount of genomic DNA. V was cut back by 4 bases and J by 0 bases, leaving a gap of 8 bases between them. From a lookup of the germline V gene (reference sequence), CDR1 and CDR2 are SGHNT and YYREEE. Measured from the cysteine to the phenylalanine, the CDR3 is 13 residues long. Only the CDR3 region is kept as DNA, spanning 39 bases read in frame from base 1. The immunoSEQ assay at survey resolution was used to sequence TCRbeta rearrangements from genomic DNA. The paper's processing steps were these. A lowest detectable productive clonotype frequency of 2.59 x 10-5 was observed in the TCR sequencing data. Analyses included only productive TCRbeta rearrangements, meaning complete and in-frame sequences. The clonality of each sample was calculated as Simpson clonality in the immunoSEQ Analyzer version 3.0. Based on frequency, clones were grouped as very rare, small, medium, large (1-20%) or hyperexpanded (>20%). OLGA 1.2.3 estimated generation probabilities, VDJtools produced V-gene circos plots, VDJdb was queried for specificities, and GLIPH identified CDR3 motifs. Entries here come from immuneACCESS through TCRdb and include only in-frame sequences with V and J called. Some clones fail to appear in such tables; in the studies checked, an unresolved V gene covers under half of the shortfall, and the cause of the remainder is unknown. V and J calls and clone size are given by that table; D and trimming were obtained from the DNA. The sample profile shows 30,000 or so clones; 75% to 85% of them were found once. Jointly, the top ten make up roughly 2% of the sample.

On this clone: What this receptor recognizes is not known. Nothing much larger sits one base from this clone, and base qualities are not available.

This sequence was found in a human donor in good health. What was sequenced was CD4+ T cells from blood buffy coats. Recombination connected TRBV5-4 to TRBJ2-7, with the D gene not confidently named. The bases read TGTGCCAGCAGCCCCCTAGGCTCCTACGAGCAGTACTTC. Translation gives CASSPLGSYEQYF.